This T cell receptor (beta chain) was captured by sequencing in a study of PD-1 and CTLA-4 blockade in melanoma. The V gene lost 3 bases and the J gene lost 8 bases, with 19 bases spanning the gap. Germline lookup yields CDR1 LNHNV and CDR2 YYDKDF (reference sequence). CDR3 length: 15 residues. Method: immunoSEQ multiplex PCR; TCRdb's copy keeps in-frame clones and lacks some. The sample has 25,000 to 40,000 clones; 88% are singletons. The sample consisted of CD8+ T cells from peripheral blood, taken from a patient given anti-PD-1 treatment. The V and J genes are TRBV15 and TRBJ1-2; possibly TRBD1 for D (6 bases). The receptor's source is a human donor with melanoma. CDR3 DNA: TGTGCCACCAGCAGCGTGACAGGAGGTTATTTAGGCTACACCTTC. Translating it yields CATSSVTGGYLGYTF.